Described below is a single T cell receptor beta chain sequence and its context. The antigen is not known. This entry comes from a study of shared clonotypes between healthy human individuals. Findings and limits, study-wide: Naive subsets usually exceeded memory subsets in estimated richness.

V shed 7 bases and J 8 bases; nucleotides not matched to a gene: 11. The CDR3 is 14 residues long. Germline values: CDR1 MNHNS, CDR2 SASEGT. Evenly divided among several immunoSEQ plates was the genomic DNA of each subset. Authors' processing steps: For the immunoSEQ data, sequences were junction-only without quality scores, so filtering differed. Only in-frame clones appear in the TCRdb table, and some are missing; sequencing was by immunoSEQ multiplex PCR. Clone size and the V and J calls come from that table; the DNA yielded D and trimming. The table has around 700,000 clones, roughly 70% seen once; the top ten hold about 1.8%.

The receptor comes from a woman aged 25 to 39 in good health. The material sequenced was memory CD4+ T cells sorted from blood. Subset in this sample: CD45RA-negative fraction. The V and J genes are TRBV6-1 and TRBJ2-1; 7 bases fit TRBD1. The CDR3 DNA follows: TGTGCCAGCAAGGAAGGGACAGCAGGCGATGAGCAGTTCTTC. Its protein is CASKEGTAGDEQFF.